A selection of T cell receptor beta chains follows, all from one sample in a study of identical twins. TCRdb reprocessed the 5' RACE reads via MiXCR and lists one record per CDR3 protein. Of 600,000 to 850,000 distinct CDR3 sequences in the sample, over 15% were seen once. These same data were also listed under a study on T cells expressing NK-cell markers.

The sequenced sample was PBMCs. The receptors were sampled from a woman under 30 in good health. CDR3s include the opening cysteine and the closing phenylalanine or tryptophan. D genes are given only for firm matches. Not all rows give a size; the values are once, few, many and, for expanded clones, a class.

clone size,J gene,CDR3 length,D gene,V gene,CDR3 DNA,CDR3 protein
many,TRBJ1-1,15,-,TRBV20-1,TGCAGTGCTAGGGGTGAGACGGAGGGGAACACTGAAGCTTTCTTT,CSARGETEGNTEAFF
-,TRBJ2-7,13,-,TRBV7-2,TGTGCCAGCAGCTTTCAGGTAGACTACGAGCAGTACTTC,CASSFQVDYEQYF
few,TRBJ2-7,12,TRBD1,TRBV5-1,TGCGCCAGCAGCACGGGACAGAGAGAGCAGTACTTC,CASSTGQREQYF
-,TRBJ1-5,16,-,TRBV4-3,TGCGCCAGCAGCCAAGATGGGGCAGATAGCAATCAGCCCCAGCATTTT,CASSQDGADSNQPQHF
-,TRBJ2-7,13,-,TRBV12-3/TRBV12-4,TGTGCCAGCAGTTTGGGTCCGGGTCTCGAGCAGTACTTC,CASSLGPGLEQYF
once,TRBJ2-7,12,-,TRBV9,TGTGCCAGCAGCGGACAGACGGCAGAGCAGTACTTC,CASSGQTAEQYF
-,TRBJ2-5,14,TRBD1,TRBV5-1,TGCGCCAGCGCCCGGACAGGGAACGAAGAGACCCAGTACTTC,CASARTGNEETQYF
-,TRBJ1-1,13,-,TRBV27,TGTGCCAGCAGTGCCGAGATTTGGGGGCGAGCTTTCTTT,CASSAEIWGRAFF
-,TRBJ2-7,13,-,TRBV5-1,TGCGCCAGCCAGAGAGAGGGGACCTACGAGCAGTACTTC,CASQREGTYEQYF
few,TRBJ1-3,16,-,TRBV7-9,TGTGCCAGCAGCTCGCGGGACCAAGACATCGGAAACACCATATATTTT,CASSSRDQDIGNTIYF
few,TRBJ2-7,16,TRBD1,TRBV12-3/TRBV12-4,TGTGCCAGCAGGGCCCCTTATCGACAGGGGGATAAGGAGCAGTACTTC,CASRAPYRQGDKEQYF
few,TRBJ2-5,13,-,TRBV4-1,TGCGCCAGCAGCCAACGGATCCAAGAGACCCAGTACTTC,CASSQRIQETQYF
many,TRBJ2-5,12,-,TRBV5-4,TGTGCCAGCAGTCGTCCCCAAGAGACCCAGTACTTC,CASSRPQETQYF
-,TRBJ2-7,14,-,TRBV5-1,TGCGCCAGCAGCTTGCCGACAGGCTCCTACGAGCAGTACTTC,CASSLPTGSYEQYF
many,TRBJ2-1,16,TRBD2,TRBV20-1,TGCAGTGCTAGCCCACCTTGGGCGGGAGAATACAATGAGCAGTTCTTC,CSASPPWAGEYNEQFF
once,TRBJ2-1,16,TRBD2,TRBV5-6,TGTGCCAGCAGCACCGGACTAGCGGGGGGCCCGGATGAGCAGTTCTTC,CASSTGLAGGPDEQFF
few,TRBJ2-7,15,TRBD2,TRBV6-1,TGTGCCAGCAGTGACCGGGGGGGCCGGTCCTACGAGCAGTACTTC,CASSDRGGRSYEQYF
-,TRBJ2-3,16,-,TRBV12-3/TRBV12-4,TGTGCCAGCAGTCCAACCGGGACATCTCGCACAGATACGCAGTATTTT,CASSPTGTSRTDTQYF
few,TRBJ1-6,13,-,TRBV7-9,TGTGCCAGCAGCTTTGCGGGGGAGGCACCCCTCCACTTT,CASSFAGEAPLHF
few,TRBJ2-5,16,TRBD2,TRBV4-2,TGTGCCAGCAGCCCTAGACTAGCGGGGGGGCATGAGACCCAGTACTTC,CASSPRLAGGHETQYF
few,TRBJ2-1,16,-,TRBV5-1,TGCGCCAGCAGCCCGATGAGCGGAGCGAATAACAATGAGCAGTTCTTC,CASSPMSGANNNEQFF
-,TRBJ2-3,11,-,TRBV20-1,TGCAGTGCCTACTTCACAGATACGCAGTATTTT,CSAYFTDTQYF
few,TRBJ2-3,13,-,TRBV20-1,TGCAGTGCTAGCGGGAGACCCGCCGATACGCAGTATTTT,CSASGRPADTQYF
few,TRBJ2-2,12,-,TRBV9,TGTGCCAGCAGCCCCTCCGGCAGGGAGCTGTTTTTT,CASSPSGRELFF
-,TRBJ2-7,16,TRBD2,TRBV7-6,TGTGCCAGCAGCTTAGTTCCAGCGGGAGGCAGAGACGAGCAGTACTTC,CASSLVPAGGRDEQYF
-,TRBJ1-6,16,-,TRBV6-5,TGTGCCAGCAGTTACTCGTGGCGGGGGCGAGATTCACCCCTCCACTTT,CASSYSWRGRDSPLHF
few,TRBJ2-2,12,-,TRBV30,TGTGCCTGGGTATGGGGGACCGGGGAGCTGTTTTTT,CAWVWGTGELFF
few,TRBJ1-1,15,-,TRBV20-1,TGCAGTGCTATGCCCCCAGGTATTGTGAACACTGAAGCTTTCTTT,CSAMPPGIVNTEAFF
few,TRBJ2-7,14,-,TRBV3-1,TGTGCCAGCAGCCAAGTAGGCATCAACTACGAGCAGTACTTC,CASSQVGINYEQYF
few,TRBJ1-1,15,-,TRBV12-3/TRBV12-4,TGTGCCAGCAGGGGGAGGGGGTCTATGAACACTGAAGCTTTCTTT,CASRGRGSMNTEAFF
once,TRBJ2-7,12,-,TRBV7-9,TGTGCCAGCACGGGTGGGGGTTACGAGCAGTACTTC,CASTGGGYEQYF
few,TRBJ1-4,15,-,TRBV6-1,TGTGCCAGCAGTGATGTGGGGGCGGCTAATGAAAAACTGTTTTTT,CASSDVGAANEKLFF
-,TRBJ1-5,14,TRBD1,TRBV10-1,TGCGCCGGAGTGATCCAGGACAGGTCTCAGCCCCAGCATTTT,CAGVIQDRSQPQHF
-,TRBJ2-7,16,TRBD2,TRBV7-2,TGTGCCAGCAGCTTAGAACGGACTAGCGCCTCCTACGAGCAGTACTTC,CASSLERTSASYEQYF
few,TRBJ2-5,16,TRBD2,TRBV20-1,TGCAGTGCTAGTGACACTAGCGGGATAGGTGGGGAGACCCAGTACTTC,CSASDTSGIGGETQYF
few,TRBJ2-5,18,TRBD2,TRBV11-2,TGTGCCAGCAGTTTTGATGGACTAGCGGGAGGAGGGAGAGAGACCCAGTACTTC,CASSFDGLAGGGRETQYF
few,TRBJ2-7,15,TRBD2,TRBV5-1,TGCGCCAGCAGCTTGGACGGACTAGCAGAATACGAGCAGTACTTC,CASSLDGLAEYEQYF
few,TRBJ2-7,13,-,TRBV20-1,TGCAGTGCTAGAGCTAGGGCCTCCTTCGAGCAGTACTTC,CSARARASFEQYF
few,TRBJ2-1,14,-,TRBV7-2,TGTGCCAGCAGCTTACGGGGCAGATTCAATGAGCAGTTCTTC,CASSLRGRFNEQFF
-,TRBJ1-4,15,-,TRBV15,TGTGCCACCAGCCGTAACCGGGACGGGAAAGAAAAACTGTTTTTT,CATSRNRDGKEKLFF
few,TRBJ2-7,15,-,TRBV10-3,TGTGCCATCAGTGAGCGGGGCCTCGGGTCCTACGAGCAGTACTTC,CAISERGLGSYEQYF
few,TRBJ2-7,18,TRBD2,TRBV5-1,TGCGCCAGCAGACCCCCGGGACTAGCGGGAGTCGGCCCCTACGAGCAGTACTTC,CASRPPGLAGVGPYEQYF
few,TRBJ2-1,15,TRBD2,TRBV10-1,TGCGCCAGCAGTGACCAGCGGGGGGGGATCAATGAGCAGTTCTTC,CASSDQRGGINEQFF
-,TRBJ2-7,14,-,TRBV27,TGTGCCAGCAGTCGACGGACGGGAAACTACGAGCAGTACTTC,CASSRRTGNYEQYF
-,TRBJ2-1,12,-,TRBV10-3,TGTGCCATCAGTGGGAAGGGGACTGAGCAGTTCTTC,CAISGKGTEQFF
-,TRBJ2-6,16,-,TRBV29-1,TGCAGCGTAGAAAGGTTTGGCTCCTCTGGGGCCAACGTCCTGACTTTC,CSVERFGSSGANVLTF
few,TRBJ1-6,15,-,TRBV20-1,TGCAGTGCTAGAAAAACGGAAAACCCCAATTCACCCCTCCACTTT,CSARKTENPNSPLHF
few,TRBJ2-1,16,TRBD2,TRBV20-1,TGCAGTGCTACGTCCCAACTAGCGGCTCAGTACAATGAGCAGTTCTTC,CSATSQLAAQYNEQFF
few,TRBJ1-6,13,-,TRBV6-1,TGTGCCAGCAGGCAAGACAGGACCTCACCCCTCCACTTT,CASRQDRTSPLHF
few,TRBJ2-5,12,-,TRBV20-1,TGCAGTGCTAGCGTCTCCGAAGAGACCCAGTACTTC,CSASVSEETQYF
-,TRBJ2-1,14,-,TRBV15,TGTGCCACCAGCAGAGCCTATATAGGAGGTGAGCAGTTCTTC,CATSRAYIGGEQFF
few,TRBJ2-2,18,TRBD2,TRBV6-2/TRBV6-3,TGTGCCAGCAGTTACCCCTCTTTTAGCGGGAGGCCCACCGGGGAGCTGTTTTTT,CASSYPSFSGRPTGELFF
many,TRBJ2-7,12,-,TRBV7-2,TGTGCCAGCAGTTTTAAGGGCTACGAGCAGTACTTC,CASSFKGYEQYF
few,TRBJ1-1,15,TRBD1,TRBV7-9,TGTGCCAGCAGCGGCTTAGGACAGGGAGGGACTGAAGCTTTCTTT,CASSGLGQGGTEAFF
few,TRBJ2-4,16,TRBD2,TRBV12-3/TRBV12-4,TGTGCCAGCAGTTTGGGAACTAGCGGGACCAAAAACATTCAGTACTTC,CASSLGTSGTKNIQYF
-,TRBJ1-5,15,-,TRBV6-2/TRBV6-3,TGTGCCAGCACTCCTCAAGGGGGGGGCAGTCAGCCCCAGCATTTT,CASTPQGGGSQPQHF
many,TRBJ2-1,15,TRBD2,TRBV7-9,TGTGCCAGCAGCTTAAGCGGGGGGACCTACAATGAGCAGTTCTTC,CASSLSGGTYNEQFF
few,TRBJ2-1,17,-,TRBV13,TGTGCCAGCAGCTTACTTTCCCCCCATTTCTCCTACAATGAGCAGTTCTTC,CASSLLSPHFSYNEQFF